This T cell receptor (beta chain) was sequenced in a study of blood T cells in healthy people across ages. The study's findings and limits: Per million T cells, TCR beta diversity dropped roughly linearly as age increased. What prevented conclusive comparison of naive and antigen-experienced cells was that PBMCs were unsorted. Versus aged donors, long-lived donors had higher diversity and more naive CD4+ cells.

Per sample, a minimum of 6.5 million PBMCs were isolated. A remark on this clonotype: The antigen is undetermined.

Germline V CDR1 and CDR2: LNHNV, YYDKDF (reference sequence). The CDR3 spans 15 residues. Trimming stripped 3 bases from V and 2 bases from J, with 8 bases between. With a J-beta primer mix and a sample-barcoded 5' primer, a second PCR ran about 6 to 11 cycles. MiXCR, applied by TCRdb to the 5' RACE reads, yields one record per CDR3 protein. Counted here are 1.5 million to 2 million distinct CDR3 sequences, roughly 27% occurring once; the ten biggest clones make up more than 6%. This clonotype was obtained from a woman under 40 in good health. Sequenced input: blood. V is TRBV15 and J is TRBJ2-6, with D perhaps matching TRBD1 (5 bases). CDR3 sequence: CATSSDSTGANVLTF. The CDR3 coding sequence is TGTGCCACCAGCAGCGACAGTACTGGGGCCAACGTCCTGACTTTC.